What follows are 16 T cell receptor beta chains derived from one specimen sequenced in a study of T cells in Graves' hyperthyroidism and ophthalmopathy. TCR beta CDR3 regions were amplified from RNA transcripts. HTBI primers were employed in a first-round RT-PCR of the TCR CDR3. TCRdb independently ran MiXCR on the multiplex PCR reads; one entry per CDR3 protein. Of 500,000 to 650,000 distinct CDR3 sequences listed, about a sixth were seen once; the top ten hold 17%. Material: blood. These receptor sequences come from a woman aged 18 to 35 with Graves' ophthalmopathy.

This clonotype has only a few counts. This chain links TRBV13 with TRBJ1-3; D is perhaps TRBD1 (6 bases). V dropped 5 bases and J dropped 7 bases, with 15 bases sitting between them. Germline CDR1 is PRHDT and CDR2 is FYEKMQ (reference sequence). This CDR3 is 14 amino acids long. This CDR3 is CASSTRQVPNTIYF. The CDR3 bases are TGTGCCAGCAGCACTCGACAGGTCCCGAACACCATATATTTT. Full variable domain (outside the CDR3, taken from reference TRBV13 and TRBJ1-3): AAGVIQSPRHLIKEKRETATLKCYPIPRHDTVYWYQQGPGQDPQFLISFYEKMQSDKGSIPDRFSAQQFSDYHSELNMSSLELGDSALYFCASSTRQVPNTIYFGEGSWLTVV.

The chain has TRBV19 and TRBJ1-1; maybe TRBD1 (6 bases). Deletions cut 6 bases from V and 5 bases from J, with 19 bases between. CDR1 is LNHDA and CDR2 is SQIVND in the germline V gene (reference sequence). This CDR3 is built from 15 residues. The CDR3 loop reads CASSASGTGRTEAFF. The CDR3, as DNA: TGTGCCAGTAGCGCATCGGGAACAGGGCGGACTGAAGCTTTCTTT.

This clonotype was observed many times. The chain is built from TRBV18 and TRBJ1-6, with D possibly TRBD1 on 5 matching bases. Germline CDR1 is KGHSH and CDR2 is LQKENI. V was cut by 5 bases and J by 6 bases, with 14 bases left in between. The CDR3 has 15 residues. The CDR3 DNA follows: TGTGCCAGCTCAAAACAGGAGCGGGGTAATTCACCCCTCCACTTT. Protein product: CASSKQERGNSPLHF.

This clonotype has ten or more counts. V gene TRBV3-1 combines with J gene TRBJ2-1; D possibly uses TRBD1 or TRBD2 (5 bases each). The CDR3 length is 17 residues. The ends were cut back, 3 bases at V and 6 bases at J, with 21 bases in the middle. Germline values: CDR1 LGHDT, CDR2 YNNKEL (reference sequence). CDR3 sequence: CASSQVGHGTRGNEQFF. In DNA, the CDR3 is TGTGCCAGCAGCCAGGTAGGACACGGAACTCGGGGCAATGAGCAGTTCTTC.

This clonotype appeared many times. The V and J genes are TRBV28 and TRBJ2-7, with D perhaps TRBD2 (6 bases). Germline lookup yields CDR1 MDHEN and CDR2 SYDVKM. V lost 5 bases and J 4 bases, leaving 15 bases between the germline ends. There are 14 residues in the CDR3. The CDR3 DNA sequence: TGTGCCAGCAGTCGCGGGGTCCACGCTTACGAGCAGTACTTC. This translates into CASSRGVHAYEQYF.

This clonotype was counted many times. The V gene is TRBV27, the J gene TRBJ2-7, with TRBD1 matching over 9 bases. The CDR3 runs to 17 residues. J was trimmed by 4 bases and V by 5 bases; bases with no gene match: 15. The germline gives CDR1 MNHEY, CDR2 SMNVEV (reference sequence). The CDR3 DNA reads as TGTGCCAGCAGTCCACCTAGGGGGGACAGGGTCATGTACGAGCAGTACTTC. The encoded protein is CASSPPRGDRVMYEQYF.

V gene TRBV9 combines with J gene TRBJ1-2; no reliable D call. Germline lookup yields CDR1 SGDLS and CDR2 YYNGEE. V lost 0 bases, J lost 2 bases, and 11 bases lay in between. The CDR3 consists of 15 residues. In DNA form, the CDR3 reads TGTGCCAGCAGCGTAGACGAGGGTTGGAACTATGGCTACACCTTC. Protein product: CASSVDEGWNYGYTF.

This clonotype was counted a few times. The chain carries TRBV10-3 and TRBJ2-1; 9 bases are shared with TRBD1. Germline V gives CDR1 ENHRY, CDR2 SYGVKD. This CDR3 is 15 amino acids long. With 2 bases clipped from V and 7 bases from J, the junction kept 6 bases outside the gene matches. CDR3 in amino acids: CAISEPGQGFNEQFF. In DNA, the CDR3 is TGTGCCATCAGTGAGCCGGGACAGGGATTTAATGAGCAGTTCTTC.

Only one count was recorded for this clonotype. The chain combines TRBV28 with TRBJ1-2; D is perhaps TRBD1 (5 bases). V lost 6 bases and J lost 7, with 24 bases in between. The CDR3 has 16 amino acids. Per the germline V gene, CDR1 is MDHEN and CDR2 is SYDVKM. CDR3 nucleotide sequence: TGTGCCAGCAGCCAAGATGCGGGACCCGGCTCGGGTGGCTACACCTTC. Translating gives CASSQDAGPGSGGYTF.

The rearrangement uses TRBV27 and TRBJ2-7, with a weak D call TRBD1 (7 bases). The germline CDR1 and CDR2 sequences are MNHEY and SMNVEV (reference sequence). This CDR3 spans 14 amino acids. Trimming took off 5 bases at V and 4 bases at J, with 15 bases between the two ends. The DNA of the CDR3 is TGTGCCAGCAGTCCACAGACAGGGAGGTACGAGCAGTACTTC. It codes for CASSPQTGRYEQYF.

To note about this clonotype: It may be a read error: a sequence one base away is much more abundant. V is TRBV20-1 and J is TRBJ1-2; D possibly corresponds to TRBD1 (5 bases). There are 13 residues in the CDR3. The V gene lost 5 bases and the J gene lost 9 bases, with 19 bases spanning the gap. CDR1 DFQATT and CDR2 SNEGSKA come from the germline V gene (reference sequence). The CDR3 DNA sequence: TGCAGTGCTGGGGGGGGAAATAATATCCGCTACACCTTC. It translates to CSAGGGNNIRYTF.

CDR3 in amino acids: CAWSALAGADTQYF. CDR3 DNA: TGTGCCTGGAGTGCCCTAGCGGGGGCAGATACGCAGTATTTT. The J gene is TRBJ2-3, the V gene TRBV30; 10 bases match TRBD2. Trimming took 1 base from V and 4 from J; bases not matched to a gene: 2. This CDR3 has 14 residues. Germline lookup yields CDR1 GTSNPN and CDR2 SVGIG (reference sequence).

Only a few counts were recorded for this clonotype. CDR3 sequence reads: CAIRLELNTEAFF. CDR3 nucleotides: TGTGCCATCAGACTCGAATTGAACACTGAAGCTTTCTTT. The rearrangement uses TRBV10-3 and TRBJ1-1, with D unclear. In germline, CDR1 is ENHRY, CDR2 SYGVKD. The CDR3 loop spans 13 amino acids. With 6 bases removed from V and 0 bases from J, the gap between germline ends came to 8 bases.

The sample holds many counts of this clonotype. The chain is built from TRBV20-1 and TRBJ2-3; 10 bases are shared with TRBD1. After removal of 3 bases from V and 3 bases from J, the junction contained 18 bases not matched to a gene. The germline CDR1 and CDR2 sequences are DFQATT and SNEGSKA (reference sequence). The CDR3 is 19 amino acids. CDR3 nucleotides: TGCAGTGCTAGGGATTCGCGGACAGGGGGAGTTAGGGGGACAGATACGCAGTATTTT. This codes for CSARDSRTGGVRGTDTQYF.

This clonotype was detected many times. The genes are TRBV3-1 and TRBJ2-1; 7 nucleotides agree with TRBD1. Germline CDR1 and CDR2: LGHDT and YNNKEL (reference sequence). After removal of 4 bases from V and 8 bases from J, the junction contained 11 bases not matched to a gene. CDR3 length equals 15 residues. CDR3 in DNA: TGTGCCAGCAGCCCGGCCGGGACAGAGGGGGATGAGCAGTTCTTC. This encodes CASSPAGTEGDEQFF.

This clonotype was seen ten or more times. The J gene is TRBJ2-7, the V gene TRBV12-3 or TRBV12-4, with 10 bases aligning to TRBD1. The CDR3 runs 15 residues. With 3 bases clipped from V and 2 bases from J, the junction kept 4 bases outside the gene matches. The DNA for the CDR3 is TGTGCCAGCAGTTTGGCAGGGACAGGGGCCTACGAGCAGTACTTC. It encodes CASSLAGTGAYEQYF.